The following is a TCR beta chain sequence with its context. Its matching antigen is unknown. This specimen belongs to a study of T cell responses to AZD1222 COVID-19 vaccine. Using immunoSEQ multiplex PCR, the repertoire was profiled, and TCRdb retains in-frame clones only, with some absent. The data contain under 150,000 clones, roughly 85% of them singletons. Study results and limitations: At 160-218 and 743-854, vaccine-associated CD4 TCRs were dominant, and they spanned spike. The donor cohort was predominantly white British with a female majority, and clonal diversity may have been underestimated. As reported, nearly half of all spike-specific TCRs target variant regions that are unmutated. The breadth and depth of Spike-specific TCRs increased once two AZD1222 doses had been given.

V dropped 5 bases and J dropped 2; count of bases not matched to a gene: 6. CDR1 and CDR2 (germline): SNHLY, FYNNEI. This CDR3 has 16 amino acids. Sequencing used peripheral blood, obtained 28 days after the second dose of the MenACWY control vaccine. This clonotype was obtained from an adult who received the MenACWY meningococcal vaccine as a control. The chain has TRBV2 and TRBJ1-4, with 9 positions matching TRBD1. The CDR3 loop is CASSLDRGRTNEKLFF. As DNA, the CDR3 is TGTGCCAGCAGTCTGGACAGGGGAAGGACTAATGAAAAACTGTTTTTT.